These 27 T cell receptor beta chains were all obtained from the same sample, sequenced in a study of blood T cells in healthy people across ages. Then a second PCR, running about 6 to 12 cycles, was carried out with a sample-barcoded 5' primer and a J-beta primer mix. MiXCR, run by TCRdb on the 5' RACE reads, gives a single entry per CDR3 protein. This sample has over 700,000 distinct CDR3 sequences, with about 53% found just once. The sequenced sample consisted of blood. The origin of the receptors is a man older than 75 in good health.

A note on this clonotype: One junction end disagrees with the germline gene, perhaps due to a read error. The chain employs TRBV7-2 and TRBJ2-7; possibly TRBD2 for D (5 bases). CDR1 is SGHTA and CDR2 is FQGNSA in the germline V gene. The CDR3 sequence is 14 residues long. The CDR3 nucleotides read TGTGCCAGCAGCGTAGCGCCCGCGACCTACGAGCAGTACTTC. It codes for CASSVAPATYEQYF.

CDR3 nucleotide sequence: TGTGCCACCAGTGATCCAGGGGCCAAAAACATTCAGTACTTC. It is translated as CATSDPGAKNIQYF. V gene TRBV24-1 combines with J gene TRBJ2-4; TRBD1 might be the D (5 bases). Trimming shortened V by 3 bases and J by 1 base, and 6 bases separated the two germline ends. Germline V gene sequence: CDR1 KGHDR, CDR2 SFDVKD. CDR3 length: 14 residues.

In DNA, the CDR3 is TGTGCCAGCAGTGAAACTGACGGGGGGAGTGAGCAGTTCTTC. As protein: CASSETDGGSEQFF. This chain joins TRBV2 and TRBJ2-1, with 7 bases fitting TRBD2. Germline CDR1 SNHLY, CDR2 FYNNEI. Unmatched junction bases numbered 7, after V lost 2 bases and J lost 9 bases. The CDR3 totals 14 residues.

In nucleotides, the CDR3 is TGTGCCAGCAGCCCGACGACAGGGACTTACAATGAGCAGTTCTTC. This gives the protein CASSPTTGTYNEQFF. This sequence joins TRBV5-5 and TRBJ2-1; perhaps TRBD1 as D (7 bases). V was pared by 4 bases and J by 4 bases, with 15 bases between. Germline V gives CDR1 SGHKS, CDR2 YYEKEE (reference sequence). This CDR3 region has 15 residues.

V usage is TRBV5-6 and J usage is TRBJ2-1, with 7 nucleotides matching TRBD1. The germline CDR1 and CDR2 sequences are SGHDT and YYEEEE. Trimming took 0 bases from V and 2 from J; bases not matched to a gene: 5. There are 16 residues in the CDR3. CDR3 region: CASSLDEGATYNEQFF. Here the CDR3 DNA reads TGTGCCAGCAGCTTGGATGAGGGGGCAACCTACAATGAGCAGTTCTTC.

The chain is built from TRBV5-5 and TRBJ1-5; no firm D call. This CDR3 contains 16 residues. Per germline, CDR1 SGHKS and CDR2 YYEKEE (reference sequence). V lost 0 bases, J lost 2 bases, and 12 bases lay in between. In DNA, the CDR3 is TGTGCCAGCAGCTTGGTAGGCGGAACGGGCAATCAGCCCCAGCATTTT. This encodes CASSLVGGTGNQPQHF.

V gene TRBV25-1 combines with J gene TRBJ2-5; a weak D match, TRBD2 (5 bases). Trimming removed 4 bases at V and 1 base at J, with 25 bases between. Germline-derived CDR1 and CDR2 are MGHDK and SYGVNS. The CDR3 is 19 residues long. The CDR3 DNA reads TGTGCCAGCAGTGTCCTAAGGACCTCCGGCGGCGGGCGCCAAGAGACCCAGTACTTC. It yields the protein CASSVLRTSGGGRQETQYF. Complete variable domain (other parts from reference TRBV25-1 and TRBJ2-5): EADIYQTPRYLVIGTGKKITLECSQTMGHDKMYWYQQDPGMELHLIHYSYGVNSTEKGDLSSESTVSRIRTEHFPLTLESARPSHTSQYLCASSVLRTSGGGRQETQYFGPGTRLLVL.

This clonotype was detected only a few times. The chain joins TRBV5-1 to TRBJ2-3, with D unclear. The CDR3 runs 13 residues. Trimming pared 0 bases from V and 5 bases from J, leaving 7 bases between. Germline CDR1 and CDR2: SGHRS and YFSETQ. CDR3 in amino acids: CASSLELGDTQYF. For the CDR3, the DNA is TGCGCCAGCAGCTTGGAGTTGGGAGATACGCAGTATTTT.

In its sample, this clonotype was seen a few times. The chain uses TRBV4-1 and TRBJ2-7; D tentatively fits TRBD1 or TRBD2 (5 bases each). Germline-derived CDR1 and CDR2 are MGHRA and YSYEKL. The CDR3 length is 15 residues. The germline V and J ends were trimmed by 3 bases and 2 bases, with 14 bases remaining between them. The CDR3: CASSQTGTAPYEQYF. The DNA for the CDR3 is TGCGCCAGCAGCCAGACCGGGACCGCTCCCTACGAGCAGTACTTC.

In regard to this clonotype: A much larger clone lies a single base off, so this may be a read error. The V and J genes are TRBV20-1 and TRBJ2-7; a weak D match, TRBD1 (6 bases). The CDR3 consists of 11 residues. Germline CDR1 DFQATT, CDR2 SNEGSKA (reference sequence). V shed 5 bases and J shed 6 bases, with 11 bases lying between them. For the CDR3, the DNA is TGCAGTGCTTTACAGGGCTGCGAGCAGTACTTC. Translating gives CSALQGCEQYF.

This clonotype was counted a few times. Relative to the germline gene, one junction end is altered; a read error may explain this. V usage is TRBV27 and J usage is TRBJ2-3, with a tentative D call TRBD2 (6 bases). The CDR3 has 15 residues. CDR1 and CDR2 (germline): MNHEY, SMNVEV (reference sequence). CDR3 nucleotides: TGTGCCAGCGGTTTACTAGTCGGGAGAGCAGATACGCAGTATTTT. Translation: CASGLLVGRADTQYF.

The genes are TRBV5-1 and TRBJ2-4; weak D call: TRBD1 (6 bases). The CDR3 has 16 amino acids. Germline CDR1 is SGHRS and CDR2 is YFSETQ. The V end lost 3 bases, the J end lost 0 bases, and 13 bases lay between the germline ends. The CDR3 here is CASSSWDTLAKNIQYF. CDR3 coding DNA: TGCGCCAGCAGCTCATGGGACACACTAGCCAAAAACATTCAGTACTTC.

The rearrangement links TRBV11-2 to TRBJ2-6; D uncertain. The CDR3 extends over 17 amino acids. Germline V gene sequence: CDR1 SGHAT, CDR2 FQNNGV. Trimming shortened V by 2 bases and J by 0 bases, and 11 bases separated the two germline ends. The CDR3 here is CASSLFRMLSGANVLTF. The CDR3 coding sequence is TGTGCCAGCAGCTTATTCAGGATGCTCTCTGGGGCCAACGTCCTGACTTTC.

V is TRBV4-1 and J is TRBJ1-1, with D unresolved. Trimming removed 3 bases at V and 5 bases at J, with 13 bases between. Looked up from germline, CDR1 is MGHRA and CDR2 is YSYEKL. The CDR3 is made up of 14 amino acids. The DNA for the CDR3 is TGCGCCAGCAGCCATCGAGGGATCCGTACTGAAGCTTTCTTT. Its translation: CASSHRGIRTEAFF.

This clonotype was detected a few times. This chain joins TRBV27 and TRBJ2-4; weak D call: TRBD1 (6 bases). The assigned J gene may be wrong: the sequence end matches TRBJ2-5 better. The germline CDR1 and CDR2 sequences are MNHEY and SMNVEV (reference sequence). This CDR3 is 18 amino acids long. The CDR3 DNA reads as TGTGCCAGCAGTCTAAAATCCGGGACATCCCTTCAAAGGGAGACCCAGTACTTC. It is translated as CASSLKSGTSLQRETQYF.

This clonotype was observed a handful of times. CDR3 sequence reads: CASSLVQIAGQQFF. CDR3 bases: TGTGCCAGCAGCTTAGTCCAAATAGCGGGGCAGCAGTTCTTC. The V call is TRBV7-2, the J call TRBJ2-1; the match to TRBD2 covers 8 bases. This CDR3 has 14 residues. V dropped 1 base and J dropped 11; count of bases not matched to a gene: 7. Per germline, CDR1 SGHTA and CDR2 FQGNSA. Filled out from reference TRBV7-2 and TRBJ2-1, the complete variable domain reads GAGVSQSPSNKVTEKGKDVELRCDPISGHTALYWYRQSLGQGLEFLIYFQGNSAPDKSGLPSDRFSAERTGGSVSTLTIQRTQQEDSAVYLCASSLVQIAGQQFFGPGTRLTVL.

The gene calls are TRBV2 and TRBJ1-2, with D maybe TRBD1 (6 bases). Germline assignment: CDR1 SNHLY and CDR2 FYNNEI. The CDR3 has 15 amino acids. Trimming shortened V by 1 base and J by 4 bases, and 13 bases separated the two germline ends. For the CDR3, the DNA is TGTGCCAGCAGTGAAGTACACGGACAGAGCTATGGCTACACCTTC. The encoded protein is CASSEVHGQSYGYTF.

V is TRBV3-1 and J is TRBJ2-5, with TRBD2 matching 8 bases. The J segment lost 11 bases and the V segment lost 7 bases, leaving 9 bases of the junction unmatched. Germline V gives CDR1 LGHDT, CDR2 YNNKEL (reference sequence). The CDR3 runs to 12 residues. The CDR3 protein is CASNGRVGEQYF. CDR3 DNA: TGTGCCAGCAACGGGAGGGTGGGGGAGCAGTACTTC.

This clonotype was observed a handful of times. The genes are TRBV12-3 or TRBV12-4 and TRBJ2-1; tentative D call: TRBD2 (6 bases). The ends were cut back, 6 bases at V and 9 bases at J, with 9 bases in the middle. CDR3 size: 11 residues. The CDR3 here is CASRWTTEQFF. CDR3 sequence (DNA): TGTGCCAGCAGGTGGACTACTGAGCAGTTCTTC.

The chain employs TRBV29-1 and TRBJ2-5; no clear D. CDR3 length: 11 amino acids. Deletions cut 7 bases from V and 2 bases from J, with 8 bases between. Germline lookup yields CDR1 SQVTM and CDR2 ANQGSEA. Here the CDR3 reads CSGLQQETQYF. CDR3 DNA sequence: TGCAGCGGCCTTCAACAAGAGACCCAGTACTTC.

This clonotype was picked up a small number of times. The chain uses TRBV29-1 and TRBJ2-1, with 12 bases lining up with TRBD2. The V gene end was trimmed by 1 base and the J gene end by 7 bases; junction bases not matched to a gene: 8. CDR3 length equals 16 residues. Germline V lookup: CDR1 SQVTM, CDR2 ANQGSEA. The CDR3 nucleotides read TGCAGCGTTGAAGGAGCTACTAGCGGGAGGAGGAATGAGCAGTTCTTC. This encodes CSVEGATSGRRNEQFF.

V gene TRBV6-1 combines with J gene TRBJ2-3, with 9 nucleotides matching TRBD2. The CDR3 runs 22 residues. CDR1 and CDR2 (germline): MNHNS, SASEGT. V lost 6 bases, J lost 0 bases, and 25 bases stayed unmatched. For the CDR3, the DNA is TGTGCCAGCAGCTTCTTCTTAGCGGGAGCGGCCCAACAGGGCACAAGCACAGATACGCAGTATTTT. Protein: CASSFFLAGAAQQGTSTDTQYF.

V usage is TRBV2 and J usage is TRBJ2-7, with 10 bases identical to TRBD1. The length of the CDR3 is 15 residues. Germline trimming cut 6 bases from V and 5 bases from J; bases unmatched to any gene: 10. CDR1 is SNHLY and CDR2 is FYNNEI in the germline V gene. Written as DNA, the CDR3 is TGTGCCAGCAGGAACCGGGACAGGGGTATACACGAGCAGTACTTC. This encodes CASRNRDRGIHEQYF.

In the case of this clonotype: A junction end diverges from the germline sequence, so it may reflect a read error. The V gene is TRBV6-1, the J gene TRBJ1-2; 8 nucleotides line up with TRBD1. CDR3 size: 16 residues. Germline V gene data show CDR1 as MNHNS and CDR2 as SASEGT. The CDR3 sequence: CTSSEYAGGRGYGYTF. The DNA for the CDR3 is TGTACCAGCAGTGAATACGCAGGGGGCCGAGGCTATGGCTACACCTTC.

This rearrangement joins TRBV11-2 to TRBJ2-6; 9 nucleotides agree with TRBD1. V shed 3 bases and J 1 base; nucleotides not matched to a gene: 1. Germline V lookup: CDR1 SGHAT, CDR2 FQNNGV. The CDR3 is 16 amino acids. The CDR3 DNA is TGTGCCAGCAGCTTGACAGGGGGGTCTGGGGCCAACGTCCTGACTTTC. This translates into CASSLTGGSGANVLTF.

The genes are TRBV6-2 or TRBV6-3 and TRBJ2-1; 9 positions agree with TRBD1. The CDR3 length is 16 residues. CDR1 and CDR2 (germline): MNHEY, SVGEGT. V was pared by 6 bases and J by 3 bases, with 9 bases of the junction left unmatched. CDR3 sequence reads: CASSPAGTGNYNEQFF. DNA of the CDR3: TGTGCCAGCAGCCCCGCCGGGACAGGGAACTACAATGAGCAGTTCTTC.

The chain combines TRBV4-2 with TRBJ2-3; 11 bases line up with TRBD2. Germline V lookup: CDR1 LGHNA, CDR2 YNFKEQ. J gave up 14 bases and V 0 bases, and 16 bases lay outside the gene matches. This CDR3 region has 17 residues. The CDR3 DNA reads TGTGCCAGCAGCCAAGATTTGGGACTAGCGGAAGACAGATACGCGTATTTT. Protein sequence: CASSQDLGLAEDRYAYF.